These 4 T cell receptor beta chains originate from one sample sequenced in a study of breast tumors, draining lymph nodes, adjacent tissues (TCRdb year 2016). Preparation of the library involved multiplex PCR. TCRdb names Illumina HiSeq 2000 as the instrument used. TCRdb reran the public reads through fastp at Q25 and MiXCR, keeping productive beta chains. One record per CDR3 amino acid sequence lists the most common genes and DNA. The sample yields approximately 150,000 distinct CDR3 sequences; about 30% were counted once. The ten largest make up about 3.7% of the sample. The axillary draining lymph nodes of breast cancer patients were the source of the lymph node samples. Sequencing input: axillary lymph node tissue. These receptors came from a female donor with breast cancer. Some clones in this sample may be carry-over from other donors' samples.

This clonotype has a count of ten or more. The chain carries TRBV2 and TRBJ1-1; 7 bases align to TRBD1. V lost 8 bases, J lost 6 bases, and 6 bases stayed unmatched. CDR3 size: 12 residues. Germline V gene data show CDR1 as SNHLY and CDR2 as FYNNEI. Here the CDR3 reads CASADRTPEAFF. The CDR3 nucleotides read TGTGCCAGCGCGGACAGGACCCCTGAAGCTTTCTTT.

On this clonotype itself: A much bigger clone sits one base away, suggesting this may be a read error. This sequence joins TRBV24-1 and TRBJ2-7; 7 nucleotides align to TRBD1. CDR3 size: 16 residues. V trimming: 11 bases; J trimming: 0 bases; junction bases outside the gene matches: 15. CDR1 is KGHDR and CDR2 is SFDVKD in the germline V gene. The CDR3 is CASSRFGTVNSYEQYF. The CDR3 DNA reads as TGTGCCAGCAGCCGATTCGGGACAGTGAACTCCTACGAGCAGTACTTC.

This clonotype was seen many times. This sequence may be a read error, since a much larger clone differs from it by one base. The chain uses TRBV5-8 and TRBJ1-6, with D uncertain. This CDR3 region has 14 residues. Between the trimmed V and J ends, which lost 9 bases and 6 bases, there was a span of 16 bases. CDR1 and CDR2 (germline): SGHTS, YDEGEE. The CDR3 DNA reads as TGTGCCACCGGCGGAGAAGCCTCTAATTCACCCCTCCACTTT. Translation: CATGGEASNSPLHF.

This clonotype was found many times. The genes are TRBV6-5 and TRBJ1-5; no reliable D call. CDR1 and CDR2 (germline): MNHEY, SVGAGI. The ends were cut back, 5 bases at V and 5 bases at J, with 16 bases in the middle. This CDR3 contains 15 residues. CDR3 region: CASSPTHRSYQPQHF. The CDR3 DNA follows: TGTGCCAGCAGTCCAACTCATCGATCCTATCAGCCCCAGCATTTT.